Given below is one T cell receptor (beta chain) in context. While the first cohort had 650 to 850 subjects, the donors belonged to the separate validation cohort of over a hundred subjects. The sample comes from a study of cytomegalovirus exposure and HLA in healthy donors. Assay: immunoSEQ multiplex PCR; the TCRdb copy retains only in-frame clones and omits some. Of around 160,000 clones in the sample, about 90% were seen once. Source material: PBMCs. The receptor was derived from a young woman in good health and CMV-seropositive.

The CDR3 DNA is TGTGCCAGCAGTGAGAGGGCCAAAAACATTCAGTACTTC. Translation gives CASSERAKNIQYF. The genes are TRBV2 and TRBJ2-4; D is unresolved. Germline V CDR1 and CDR2: SNHLY, FYNNEI. The V end lost 3 bases, the J end lost 1 base, and 4 bases lay between the germline ends. The CDR3 sequence is 13 residues long.